These 17 T cell receptor beta chains came from one sample sequenced in a study of T cells in women clearing cervical HPV infection (dated by TCRdb to the late 2010s). Library creation used the immunoSEQ multiplex PCR assay. TCRdb obtained this table from immuneACCESS and retained in-frame rearrangements with V and J assigned. These tables miss some clones; where compared with another copy, unresolved V genes account for less than half of the shortfall, and the remainder is unexplained. The data table for this sample lists around 28,000 clones. Clones ranked in the top ten supply about 17% of the sample. The sample was blood buffy coat. The receptors originated from a woman aged 18 to 75 with a cervical HPV16 infection that either progressed to CIN3+ or cleared (not recorded which).

As to this clone: The read halts 3 residues ahead of the CDR3 end, with the missing end drawn from the germline J gene. The chain joins TRBV10-3 to TRBJ1-2, with 10 bases lining up with TRBD1. The germline V gene has CDR1 ENHRY and CDR2 SYGVKD. V trimming: 3 bases; J trimming: 5 bases; junction bases outside the gene matches: 6. This CDR3 has 15 amino acids. The sequenced CDR3 bases are TGTGCCATCAGTGAAGGGACAGGGGTTGGATATGGC. It specifies CAISEGTGVGYG. The full CDR3 sequence reads CAISEGTGVGYGYTF.

Of note for this clone: Mismatch with germline at one junction end may stem from a read error. The read falls 3 residues short of the CDR3 end, and the missing part is taken from the germline J gene. The chain recombines TRBV4-2 with TRBJ1-2; D possibly corresponds to TRBD1 (6 bases). Germline V gene sequence: CDR1 LGHNA, CDR2 YNFKEQ. The CDR3 totals 15 residues. The CDR3 DNA, read in part, is TGCGCCAGCAGCCAAGGGGCAAGACCAGGGGCTGGC. Protein product: CASSQGARPGAG. The full CDR3 protein reads CASSQGARPGAGYTF.

In the case of this clone: The CDR3 is cut off 3 residues early in the read; its end comes from the germline J gene. The chain combines TRBV7-3 with TRBJ1-4; D is possibly TRBD1 (5 bases). This CDR3 has 16 amino acids. CDR1 SGHTA and CDR2 FQGTGA come from the germline V gene. The CDR3 region is CASSPRRSAGANVLFF. CDR3 bases read: TGTGCCAGCAGCCCCCGGAGATCGGCTGGGGCCAACGTA.

To note about this clone: The CDR3 extends 3 residues past the end of the read, so its final part is completed from the germline J gene. The chain carries TRBV6-2 or TRBV6-3 and TRBJ2-3, with 8 bases fitting TRBD1. Germline-derived CDR1 and CDR2 are MNHEY and SVGEGT. The CDR3 has 15 amino acids. CDR3 sequence reads: CASSPWTGRYQPQYF. The CDR3 DNA, read in part, is TGTGCCAGCAGTCCCTGGACAGGGAGATATCAGCCG.

As to this clone: Read coverage stops 3 residues before the CDR3 terminus; the germline J gene supplies the remainder. The V gene is TRBV30, the J gene TRBJ2-5; D gene uncertain. V lost 3 bases, J lost 5 bases, and 10 bases lay in between. The CDR3 has 12 amino acids. CDR1 and CDR2 from the germline V gene are GTSNPN and SVGIG (reference sequence). The part of the CDR3 DNA that was read is TGTGCCTGGAGGGGCTCAGGCGAGACC. Protein sequence: CAWRGSGET. The entire CDR3 protein reads CAWRGSGETQYF.

A remark on this clone: The read ends 3 residues early relative to the CDR3; the germline J gene fills the gap. This sequence joins TRBV30 and TRBJ1-1, with D possibly TRBD1 on 6 matching bases. CDR1 and CDR2 from the germline V gene are GTSNPN and SVGIG (reference sequence). Deletions cut 4 bases from V and 6 bases from J, with 21 bases between. The CDR3 totals 15 residues. The sequenced part of the CDR3 DNA is TGTGCCTGGACCACCGGGGGGGGGCGGTGGGCTGAA. It codes for CAWTTGGGRWAE. The whole CDR3 reads CAWTTGGGRWAEAFF.

With regard to this clone: The CDR3 end is not reached by the read, which stops 3 residues before it; the germline J gene fills it in. The chain couples TRBV5-1 to TRBJ2-5; TRBD2 is a possible D gene (5 bases). The CDR3 has 16 residues. Germline CDR1 is SGHRS and CDR2 is YFSETQ. Trimming pared 0 bases from V and 7 bases from J, leaving 19 bases between. CDR3 bases read: TGCGCCAGCAGCTTGGGCGTTGACTTTAGCGAAGGGACC. This encodes CASSLGVDFSEGT. The full CDR3 protein reads CASSLGVDFSEGTQYF.

With regard to this clone: The read ends 3 residues shy of where the CDR3 ends; the end is completed using the germline J gene. The chain recombines TRBV6-9 with TRBJ2-3; 12 nucleotides line up with TRBD1. CDR1 is MNHGY and CDR2 is SVAAGI in the germline V gene. The CDR3 runs 14 residues. The CDR3 region is CASRGQGAHQPQYF. Partial CDR3 DNA: TGTGCCAGCAGGGGACAGGGGGCACATCAGCCG.

Details on this clone: Sequencing ends 3 residues short of the CDR3 end; the germline J gene provides the rest. The rearrangement joins TRBV5-1 to TRBJ2-1; perhaps TRBD2 as D (6 bases). Trimming took 0 bases from V and 0 from J, leaving 13 bases between them. CDR1 and CDR2 from the germline V gene are SGHRS and YFSETQ. This CDR3 region has 17 residues. The sequenced part of the CDR3 DNA is TGCGCCAGCAGCTTGGCCTCGGGCGGGAACTCCTACAATGAG. Translating gives CASSLASGGNSYNE. The entire CDR3 reads CASSLASGGNSYNEQFF.

Turning to this clone: The CDR3 end is not reached by the read, which stops 3 residues before it; the germline J gene fills it in. The chain joins TRBV20-1 to TRBJ2-5, with D maybe TRBD2 (6 bases). Looked up from germline, CDR1 is DFQATT and CDR2 is SNEGSKA (reference sequence). The CDR3 totals 12 residues. Between the trimmed V and J ends, which lost 4 bases and 4 bases, there was a span of 10 bases. The CDR3 sequence: CSANQEGETQYF. The part of the CDR3 DNA that was read is TGCAGTGCTAATCAGGAGGGAGAGACC.

As for this clone: The read ends 3 residues shy of where the CDR3 ends; the end is completed using the germline J gene. V gene TRBV5-1 combines with J gene TRBJ2-5; a weak D match, TRBD2 (5 bases). With 0 bases removed from V and 5 bases from J, the gap between germline ends came to 11 bases. The CDR3 has 14 residues. In germline, CDR1 is SGHRS, CDR2 YFSETQ. The CDR3 sequence is CASSLAGRGETQYF. The covered CDR3 bases are TGCGCCAGCAGCTTGGCAGGCCGAGGGGAGACC.

A note on this clone: The junction and the germline gene differ at one end; a read error may be behind it. CDR3 sequence: CASSQGQRTGGANVLTF. The sequenced CDR3 bases are TGCGCCAGCAGCCAAGGACAGAGAACTGGTGGGGCCAACGTC. V usage is TRBV4-2 and J usage is TRBJ2-6; TRBD1 might be the D (6 bases). The read gets to within 3 residues of the CDR3 end, and the germline J gene fills in the rest. This CDR3 region has 17 residues. CDR1 and CDR2 (germline): LGHNA, YNFKEQ.

Regarding this clone: The missing CDR3 end, 3 residues past where the read stops, is filled in from the germline J gene. The chain links TRBV20-1 to TRBJ2-1, with 8 bases identical to TRBD2. This CDR3 comprises 15 residues. Germline loops: CDR1 DFQATT, CDR2 SNEGSKA (reference sequence). Trimming cost V 6 bases and J 6 bases; bases outside gene matches: 13. The CDR3 sequence: CSALSPGGPSNEQFF. The CDR3 bases that were read are TGCAGTGCCCTTAGCCCGGGGGGGCCCTCCAATGAG.

On this clone: The read falls 3 residues short of the CDR3 end, and the missing part is taken from the germline J gene. V and J are TRBV2 and TRBJ1-2; TRBD1 agrees at 8 bases. The CDR3 length is 14 residues. CDR1 is SNHLY, CDR2 FYNNEI, per germline. The J segment lost 4 bases and the V segment lost 9 bases, leaving 10 bases of the junction unmatched. The CDR3 protein is CARGPGGASYGYTF. The sequenced part of the CDR3 DNA is TGTGCCAGGGGACCAGGGGGCGCGTCCTATGGC. The full variable domain, rest sourced from reference TRBV2 and TRBJ1-2, is EPEVTQTPSHQVTQMGQEVILRCVPISNHLYFYWYRQILGQKVEFLVSFYNNEISEKSEIFDDQFSVERPDGSNFTLKIRSTKLEDSAMYFCARGPGGASYGYTFGSGTRLTVV.

For this clone: Sequencing ends 3 residues short of the CDR3 end; the germline J gene provides the rest. The chain links TRBV20-1 to TRBJ1-6; 7 nucleotides agree with TRBD1. The CDR3 extends over 14 amino acids. Germline V lookup: CDR1 DFQATT, CDR2 SNEGSKA (reference sequence). V shed 0 bases, J shed 9 bases, and the junction held 5 bases outside the gene matches. The CDR3 loop is CSAREGRGVSPLHF. The CDR3 bases that were read are TGCAGTGCTAGAGAAGGCAGGGGGGTTTCACCC.

Notes on this clone: The read ends 3 residues early relative to the CDR3; the germline J gene fills the gap. The V gene is TRBV30, the J gene TRBJ1-5, with unresolved D. CDR3 length: 16 amino acids. CDR1 and CDR2 from the germline V gene are GTSNPN and SVGIG (reference sequence). Trimming pared 1 base from V and 1 base from J, leaving 14 bases between. The CDR3 protein is CAWSAHPGGSNQPQHF. The CDR3 bases that were read are TGTGCCTGGAGTGCTCATCCAGGTGGGAGCAATCAGCCC.

About this clone itself: Coverage ceases 3 residues before the CDR3 finishes, and the germline J gene fills in the end. This chain links TRBV7-2 with TRBJ2-1, with D unresolved. The CDR3 runs 14 residues. Germline V CDR1 and CDR2: SGHTA, FQGNSA. The V gene lost 2 bases and the J gene lost 6 bases, with 11 bases spanning the gap. The covered CDR3 bases are TGTGCCAGCAGCTTAACAGCATGGCTCAATGAG. Protein: CASSLTAWLNE. The full-length CDR3 reads as CASSLTAWLNEQFF.